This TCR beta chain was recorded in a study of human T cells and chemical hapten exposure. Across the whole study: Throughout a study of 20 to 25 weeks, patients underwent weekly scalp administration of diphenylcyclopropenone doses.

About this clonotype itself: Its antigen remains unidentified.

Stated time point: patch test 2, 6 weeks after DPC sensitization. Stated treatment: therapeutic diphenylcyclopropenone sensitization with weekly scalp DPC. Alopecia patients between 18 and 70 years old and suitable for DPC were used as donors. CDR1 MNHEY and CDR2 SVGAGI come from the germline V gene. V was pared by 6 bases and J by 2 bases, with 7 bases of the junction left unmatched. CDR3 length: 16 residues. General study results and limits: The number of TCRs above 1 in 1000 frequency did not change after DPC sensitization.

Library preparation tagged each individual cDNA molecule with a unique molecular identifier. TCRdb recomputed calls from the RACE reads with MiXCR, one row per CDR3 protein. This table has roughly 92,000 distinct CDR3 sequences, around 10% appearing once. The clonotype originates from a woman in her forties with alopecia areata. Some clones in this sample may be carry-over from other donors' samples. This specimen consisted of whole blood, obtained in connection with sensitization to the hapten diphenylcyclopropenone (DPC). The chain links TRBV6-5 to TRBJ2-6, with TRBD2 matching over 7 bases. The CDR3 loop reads CASSLTRGAGANVLTF. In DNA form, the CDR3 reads TGTGCCAGCAGCCTAACCCGGGGGGCTGGGGCCAACGTCCTGACTTTC.